The rows below give T cell receptor beta chains drawn from one sample of a study of cytomegalovirus exposure and HLA in healthy donors. Data came from immunoSEQ multiplex PCR; TCRdb stores just in-frame clones and leaves some out. The table has 200,000 or so clones, about 87% seen once. Sequencing was carried out using PBMCs. All receptors derive from a man between 25 and 39 years old in good health and CMV-seronegative. Both conserved end residues are part of each CDR3. D genes are given only for firm matches. Rows give clone size only sometimes, using once, few, many, or a class for an expanded clone.

d_gene,abundance,v_gene,j_gene,CDR3nt,CDR3aa
.,.,TRBV5-1,TRBJ1-3,TGCGCCAGCAGTCTCGACGGGAGCTCTGGAAACACCATATATTTT,CASSLDGSSGNTIYF
TRBD1,.,TRBV6-1,TRBJ1-2,TGTGCCAGCAGGAAGACAGGGCCCGGTGGCTACACCTTC,CASRKTGPGGYTF
TRBD1,.,TRBV29-1,TRBJ1-5,TGCAGCGTTCGAGGGGACAGGGACAATCAGCCCCAGCATTTT,CSVRGDRDNQPQHF
TRBD2,.,TRBV4-1,TRBJ2-1,TGCGCCAGTAGCGGGACTAGCGCTTACAATGAGCAGTTCTTC,CASSGTSAYNEQFF
TRBD2,.,TRBV7-9,TRBJ2-5,TGTGCCAGCAGCTCACAACTAGCGGGAGCAGAGACCCAGTACTTC,CASSSQLAGAETQYF
.,.,TRBV6-4,TRBJ2-2,TGTGCCAGCAGTGAGGGGCTAGGAATCGGGGAGCTGTTTTTT,CASSEGLGIGELFF
.,.,TRBV28,TRBJ1-4,TGTGCCAGCAGCCTGGGACAAATGAATGAAAAACTGTTTTTT,CASSLGQMNEKLFF
TRBD2,.,TRBV15,TRBJ2-7,TGTGCCACCAGCCCGACTAGCGGGAGTCCCTACGAGCAGTACTTC,CATSPTSGSPYEQYF
.,.,TRBV10-2,TRBJ2-7,TGCGCCAGCAGTCCCCGGACAGCTTCCTACGAGCAGTACTTC,CASSPRTASYEQYF
TRBD1,once,TRBV7-2,TRBJ1-5,TGTGCCAGCAGCGTTTGGACAGGGGCGGATCAGCCCCAGCATTTT,CASSVWTGADQPQHF
TRBD2,.,TRBV19,TRBJ2-2,TGTGCCAGTAGCCGGACTAGCGGGATGCGGTCTGGGGCCGGGGAGCTGTTTTTT,CASSRTSGMRSGAGELFF
.,.,TRBV6-1,TRBJ2-3,TGTGCCAGCAGCCCGGACAACTTGAGCACAGATACGCAGTATTTT,CASSPDNLSTDTQYF
TRBD1,.,TRBV5-1,TRBJ2-2,TGCGCCAGCAGCAAAGGACAGGAGACGAACACCGGGGAGCTGTTTTTT,CASSKGQETNTGELFF
.,few,TRBV5-4,TRBJ2-7,TGTGCCAGCAGCTTGTATAGCACAGGCGAGCAGTACTTC,CASSLYSTGEQYF
.,.,TRBV21-1,TRBJ2-2,TGTGCCAGCAGCAAAGCGGAGGGACAGGGCGTGAACACCGGGGAGCTGTTTTTT,CASSKAEGQGVNTGELFF
.,.,TRBV6-6,TRBJ2-5,TGTGCCAGCAGTCTAGCGACACAAGAGACCCAGTACTTC,CASSLATQETQYF
.,.,TRBV19,TRBJ2-7,TGTGCCAGTAGTAACGCCGGGATTAACTACGAGCAGTACTTC,CASSNAGINYEQYF
.,.,TRBV4-1,TRBJ2-4,TGCGCCAGCAGCGAAGGACAGTCGGCCAAAAACATTCAGTACTTC,CASSEGQSAKNIQYF
TRBD1,.,TRBV7-9,TRBJ1-3,TGTGCCAGCAGCTCCGGGACAGGAGCATCAAACACCATATATTTT,CASSSGTGASNTIYF
TRBD2,once,TRBV4-2,TRBJ2-1,TGTGCCAGCAGCCAAGATCGGAGGAGCGGGGGGGGAAATGAGCAGTTCTTC,CASSQDRRSGGGNEQFF
.,few,TRBV6-6,TRBJ2-2,TGTGCCAGCAGCCCAGGGTCCCCCGGGGAGCTGTTTTTT,CASSPGSPGELFF
TRBD1,.,TRBV19,TRBJ1-5,TGTGCCAGTAGTCCTATCGACAGGGCAGGGAATCAGCCCCAGCATTTT,CASSPIDRAGNQPQHF
TRBD1,.,TRBV10-3,TRBJ2-1,TGTGCCATCAGTGATCGGGCAGGGGGCAATGAGCAGTTCTTC,CAISDRAGGNEQFF
TRBD1,.,TRBV4-3,TRBJ1-1,TGCGCCAGCAGCCAAGATTGGATCCAGCAACAGGGGTTTTACACTGAAGCTTTCTTT,CASSQDWIQQQGFYTEAFF
TRBD1,.,TRBV6-4,TRBJ1-5,TGTGCCAGCAGCAAGAGACAGGGGGCAAAGGGAGCGCAAGCCCAGCATTTT,CASSKRQGAKGAQAQHF
TRBD1,once,TRBV7-9,TRBJ1-2,TGTGCCAGCAGCCCCGGGACAGGGGTCGGCTACACCTTC,CASSPGTGVGYTF
.,.,TRBV30,TRBJ2-1,TGTGCCTGGGGCCGTTACAATGAGCAGTTCTTC,CAWGRYNEQFF
TRBD1,.,TRBV29-1,TRBJ2-3,TGCAGCGTCCGAACAGGGGGCGCGACAGATACGCAGTATTTT,CSVRTGGATDTQYF
TRBD1,.,TRBV11-2,TRBJ2-7,TGTGCCAGCAGCTTAGGAGGACAGGGAAAATACGAGCAGTACTTC,CASSLGGQGKYEQYF
.,.,TRBV6-5,TRBJ2-7,TGTGCCAGCAGACCGATGCGGGGGCCCCTTTGGGAGCAGTACTTC,CASRPMRGPLWEQYF
TRBD1,.,TRBV7-2,TRBJ1-6,TGTGCCAGCCTAGGACAGGGAAATTCACCCCTCCACTTT,CASLGQGNSPLHF
.,.,TRBV4-1,TRBJ2-7,TGCGCCAGCAGCGACGACAGACGACTAGGAGGCGAGCAGTACTTC,CASSDDRRLGGEQYF
.,.,TRBV2,TRBJ1-2,TGTGCCAGCAATGGATGGAGAGAAGATGGCTACACCTTC,CASNGWREDGYTF
TRBD1,.,TRBV19,TRBJ1-3,TGTGCCAGTAAGGAGGGGACAGGGTACGGAAACACCATATATTTT,CASKEGTGYGNTIYF
.,.,TRBV19,TRBJ1-1,TGTGCCAGTAGTGGTCGGGGGGTGGACACTGAAGCTTTCTTT,CASSGRGVDTEAFF
.,.,TRBV6-5,TRBJ2-4,TGTGCCAGCAGTTCAGCCCCGACAGTGGGCAAAAACATTCAGTACTTC,CASSSAPTVGKNIQYF
TRBD2,once,TRBV19,TRBJ2-7,TGTGCCAGTAGTATCTTGGCGGGGGGTTCCTACGAGCAGTACTTC,CASSILAGGSYEQYF
TRBD1,.,TRBV27,TRBJ1-1,TGTGCCAGCAGACAGGGGCGCGATAACAGTCTAATCACTGAAGCTTTCTTT,CASRQGRDNSLITEAFF
.,.,TRBV6-5,TRBJ1-1,TGTGCCAGCAGTTACCCTAACAGGGAGCGCACTGAAGCTTTCTTT,CASSYPNRERTEAFF
TRBD1,.,TRBV19,TRBJ1-4,TGTGCCAGTATCCGGGACAGCCTCGGAAAACTGTTTTTT,CASIRDSLGKLFF
TRBD1,few,TRBV7-7,TRBJ1-3,TGTGCTAGCAGCTCTCTGACAGGGAAAGCCGCTGGAAACACCATATATTTT,CASSSLTGKAAGNTIYF